This T cell receptor (beta chain) was identified during a study of blood T cell repertoires in COVID-19. Across the study: Researchers got acute and convalescent COVID-19 samples from the United States, Italy and Spain.

Seattle patients were enrolled while actively infected and followed longitudinally. Some clones are missing from TCRdb's copy, which holds only in-frame ones; the method was immunoSEQ multiplex PCR. The repertoire consists of 150,000 to 200,000 clones, with roughly 82% occurring once and the leading ten covering around 7%. This clonotype originated in a woman between 40 and 50 years old with COVID-19, enrolled during active disease. The sample consisted of peripheral blood.

CDR3 in amino acids: CASSLPSTDTQYF. In DNA form, the CDR3 reads TGTGCCAGCAGTTTACCGAGCACAGATACGCAGTATTTT. The chain employs TRBV28 and TRBJ2-3; the D is unclear. Germline CDR1 reads MDHEN; CDR2 reads SYDVKM. CDR3 size: 13 residues. V was trimmed by 2 bases and J by 0 bases, leaving 3 bases between them.